The text below deals with one TCR beta chain. Its target is not known. The data belong to a study of shared clonotypes between healthy human individuals. Study conclusions and caveats: Naive subsets, compared against memory subsets, generally had larger estimated richness values.

Deep was the level used in running the assay. Using immunoSEQ multiplex PCR, the repertoire was profiled, and TCRdb retains in-frame clones only, with some absent. The sample includes approximately 500,000 clones, 95% to 97% of them seen just once. V lost 1 base, J lost 4 bases, and 14 bases lay in between. The germline gives CDR1 SEHNR, CDR2 FQNEAQ (reference sequence). The CDR3 totals 15 residues. Sequencing was done on a sample of naive CD4+ T cells sorted from blood. Sample subset: CD45RA+ positively selected. The receptor's source is a woman in her 30s in good health. V gene TRBV7-9 combines with J gene TRBJ2-7; D gene unclear. CDR3 sequence reads: CASSLEVGSLYEQYF. Written as DNA, the CDR3 is TGTGCCAGCAGCTTAGAGGTCGGGTCCCTATACGAGCAGTACTTC.